This TCR beta chain was documented in a study of T-cell memory formation after mild COVID-19. Study-wide findings and caveats: CD4+ bias marked clones expanding day 15 to 37, unlike balanced contracting clones. Prior to infection, memory already included some responding clones, suggesting cross-reactive memory joined. Among CD4+ contracting clones, most were CM and EM, and CD8+ ones EMRA.

Via MiXCR, TCRdb re-called the 5' RACE reads, giving one row per CDR3 protein. The sample carries under 400,000 distinct CDR3 sequences, roughly 20% recorded once. About this clonotype: No antigen is known for it.

The germline CDR1 and CDR2 sequences are KGHSH and LQKENI. V lost 5 bases and J lost 10; bases outside the gene matches: 4. The CDR3 is 14 amino acids. This TCR derives from an adult woman who had mild COVID-19 (a few samples of this study predate the infection). Cell type and time point are not known. The specimen sequenced was PBMCs or a T cell subset sorted from them (not recorded which). The rearrangement uses TRBV18 and TRBJ1-6, with 11 nucleotides matching TRBD1. CDR3 amino acids: CASSTDRGRSPLHF. In DNA form, the CDR3 reads TGTGCCAGCTCAACGGACAGGGGGCGGTCACCCCTCCACTTT.